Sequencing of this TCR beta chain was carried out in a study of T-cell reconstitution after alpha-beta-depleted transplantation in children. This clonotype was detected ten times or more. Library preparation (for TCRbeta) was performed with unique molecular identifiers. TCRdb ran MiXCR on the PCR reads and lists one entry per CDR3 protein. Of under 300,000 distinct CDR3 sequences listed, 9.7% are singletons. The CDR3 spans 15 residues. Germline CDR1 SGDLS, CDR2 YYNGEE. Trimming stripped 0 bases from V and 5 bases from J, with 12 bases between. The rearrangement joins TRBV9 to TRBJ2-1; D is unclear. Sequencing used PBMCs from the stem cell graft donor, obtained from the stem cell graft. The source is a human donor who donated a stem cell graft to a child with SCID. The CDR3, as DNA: TGTGCCAGCAGCGTAGCTTCCATGTTGGACAATGAGCAGTTCTTC. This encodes CASSVASMLDNEQFF.